What follows are 4 T cell receptor beta chains derived from one specimen sequenced in a study of T cell responses to AZD1222 COVID-19 vaccine. Here immunoSEQ multiplex PCR was the method, and the copy in TCRdb shows in-frame clones only, minus some. This table has about 110,000 clones, roughly 82% appearing once. Material: peripheral blood, obtained on day 0 of AZD1222 vaccination. Receptors were obtained from an adult in good health.

CDR3 nucleotides: TGTGCCAGCACTCGGGACAGCTATGGCTACACCTTC. It specifies CASTRDSYGYTF. The V call is TRBV6-5, the J call TRBJ1-2; 7 bases agree with TRBD1. Trimming took 7 bases from V and 4 from J; bases not matched to a gene: 3. The germline gives CDR1 MNHEY, CDR2 SVGAGI. This CDR3 comprises 12 residues.

The chain joins TRBV19 to TRBJ2-1; D not resolved. The germline V gene encodes CDR1 LNHDA and CDR2 SQIVND (reference sequence). The germline V and J ends were trimmed by 5 bases and 4 bases, with 12 bases remaining between them. The CDR3 length is 14 residues. The chain's CDR3 is CASSVERFYNEQFF. In DNA form, the CDR3 reads TGTGCCAGTAGTGTTGAGCGTTTTTACAATGAGCAGTTCTTC.

The V and J genes are TRBV19 and TRBJ1-4, with D possibly matching TRBD1 (5 bases). V dropped 5 bases and J dropped 10 bases, with 8 bases sitting between them. Germline V gene lookup returns CDR1 LNHDA and CDR2 SQIVND (reference sequence). CDR3 length: 11 residues. The CDR3 bases are TGTGCCAGTAGTCAGGGCGTAAAACTGTTTTTT. This gives the protein CASSQGVKLFF.

This chain connects TRBV11-1 to TRBJ1-1; possible D gene TRBD1, 5 bases. Germline V lookup: CDR1 SGHAT, CDR2 FQDESV (reference sequence). The CDR3 is 14 residues long. V was pared by 2 bases and J by 4 bases, with 11 bases between. The CDR3 region has the DNA TGTGCCAGCAGCTTAAAGTGGGGGGGCACTGAAGCTTTCTTT. Translating gives CASSLKWGGTEAFF.